A single sample gave rise to the 22 T cell receptor beta chains below, sequenced in a study of blood T cell repertoires in COVID-19. Profiling relied on immunoSEQ multiplex PCR, and the TCRdb table lists in-frame clones only, not all of them. The sample has 50,000 to 75,000 clones, around 77% seen once. Sequencing was done on a sample of peripheral blood. Receptors were obtained from a man at least 80 years old with active or convalescent COVID-19.

This chain's CDR3 is CASSLREEKLFF. As DNA, the CDR3 is TGTGCCAGCAGCTTACGTGAGGAAAAACTGTTTTTT. The rearrangement uses TRBV7-9 and TRBJ1-4, with D unresolved. Germline-derived CDR1 and CDR2 are SEHNR and FQNEAQ (reference sequence). V gave up 2 bases and J gave up 8 bases, with 6 bases separating them. The CDR3 totals 12 residues.

The chain links TRBV7-2 to TRBJ1-2, with TRBD1 identical over 8 bases. V was pared by 4 bases and J by 4 bases, with 5 bases of the junction left unmatched. Germline V lookup: CDR1 SGHTA, CDR2 FQGNSA. The CDR3 has 14 residues. The CDR3: CASSSRGQGYGYTF. The CDR3, as DNA: TGTGCCAGCAGCTCCAGGGGGCAGGGCTATGGCTACACCTTC.

CDR3 bases: TGTGCCAGCAGTTTAAACAGGAAAACTAATGGCTACACCTTC. Translation gives CASSLNRKTNGYTF. The chain uses TRBV6-5 and TRBJ1-2, with D perhaps matching TRBD1 (5 bases). Germline V gene sequence: CDR1 MNHEY, CDR2 SVGAGI. Trimming cost V 4 bases and J 6 bases, with 15 bases left between them. This CDR3 has 14 residues.

This clone has only one observation. The chain couples TRBV7-8 to TRBJ2-7; D is possibly TRBD2 (6 bases). V was trimmed by 1 base and J by 4 bases, leaving 17 bases between them. There are 16 residues in the CDR3. Germline V gene lookup returns CDR1 SGHVS and CDR2 FQNEAQ. The CDR3 sequence is CASSLEFTSLIYEQYF. Written as DNA, the CDR3 is TGTGCCAGCAGCTTAGAGTTTACTAGCCTAATTTACGAGCAGTACTTC.

The V call is TRBV4-1, the J call TRBJ2-7, with no clear D. Germline V lookup: CDR1 MGHRA, CDR2 YSYEKL. This CDR3 comprises 17 residues. The germline V and J ends were trimmed by 4 bases and 3 bases, with 22 bases remaining between them. The CDR3 loop is CASSLFGTSLVIYEQYF. The CDR3 DNA follows: TGCGCCAGCAGCCTCTTCGGTACCTCGCTGGTTATCTACGAGCAGTACTTC.

The chain combines TRBV2 with TRBJ1-6, with D perhaps TRBD1 (6 bases). Trimming took off 1 base at V and 7 bases at J, with 14 bases between the two ends. The CDR3 runs 16 residues. Germline V gene data show CDR1 as SNHLY and CDR2 as FYNNEI. CDR3 in DNA: TGTGCCAGCAGTGAAGTTGGCGGACAGTCCAATTCACCCCTCCACTTT. Translating it yields CASSEVGGQSNSPLHF.

This chain connects TRBV15 to TRBJ2-1; 7 nucleotides match TRBD2. With 5 bases clipped from V and 8 bases from J, the junction kept 3 bases outside the gene matches. The CDR3 runs to 12 residues. Germline V lookup: CDR1 LNHNV, CDR2 YYDKDF (reference sequence). CDR3 region: CATSLLAHEQFF. CDR3 nucleotides: TGTGCCACCAGCCTACTAGCGCATGAGCAGTTCTTC.

This clone was detected only a few times. The rearrangement links TRBV15 to TRBJ2-1, with D maybe TRBD2 (6 bases). The V gene's germline CDR1 is LNHNV and CDR2 YYDKDF (reference sequence). Trimming removed 1 base at V and 4 bases at J, with 17 bases between. The CDR3 is made up of 17 amino acids. CDR3 DNA: TGTGCCACCAGCAGAGGAGACATAAGGAGGGGATACAATGAGCAGTTCTTC. The encoded protein is CATSRGDIRRGYNEQFF.

V and J are TRBV19 and TRBJ1-4; unclear D gene. The CDR3 is 13 amino acids. CDR1 is LNHDA, CDR2 SQIVND, per germline (reference sequence). V dropped 2 bases and J dropped 4 bases, with 5 bases sitting between them. CDR3 bases: TGTGCCAGTAGTATAAACAGTAATGAAAAACTGTTTTTT. Its translation: CASSINSNEKLFF.

In its sample, this clone was seen a few times. V usage is TRBV6-5 and J usage is TRBJ1-5; D is undetermined. The germline V and J ends were trimmed by 0 bases and 6 bases, with 6 bases remaining between them. The CDR3 length is 13 residues. Germline V CDR1 and CDR2: MNHEY, SVGAGI. This chain's CDR3 is CASSYSTSQPQHF. The DNA of the CDR3 is TGTGCCAGCAGTTACTCCACGAGTCAGCCCCAGCATTTT.

V usage is TRBV19 and J usage is TRBJ2-1; TRBD2 agrees at 10 bases. Germline CDR1 reads LNHDA; CDR2 reads SQIVND (reference sequence). The CDR3 sequence is 16 residues long. Germline trimming cut 3 bases from V and 13 bases from J; bases unmatched to any gene: 15. In DNA form, the CDR3 reads TGTGCCAGTAGTATGTCTAGCGGGAGAGACCTTAATGGTCAGTTCTTC. Its protein is CASSMSSGRDLNGQFF.

As DNA, the CDR3 is TGTGCCAGCAGCTTAGATGGGGGAGGGTCCCCCTACGAGCAGTACTTC. The encoded protein is CASSLDGGGSPYEQYF. This rearrangement joins TRBV7-2 to TRBJ2-7, with 7 bases identical to TRBD2. Per germline, CDR1 SGHTA and CDR2 FQGNSA. The CDR3 length is 16 residues. The J segment lost 2 bases and the V segment lost 1 base, leaving 8 bases of the junction unmatched. The full variable domain, its missing parts supplied by reference TRBV7-2 and TRBJ2-7, is GAGVSQSPSNKVTEKGKDVELRCDPISGHTALYWYRQSLGQGLEFLIYFQGNSAPDKSGLPSDRFSAERTGGSVSTLTIQRTQQEDSAVYLCASSLDGGGSPYEQYFGPGTRLTVT.

The chain recombines TRBV23-1 with TRBJ2-7; 9 bases align to TRBD1. TRBV23-1 is labeled an ORF, and its function is uncertain. V shed 0 bases, J shed 1 base, and the junction held 1 base outside the gene matches. The CDR3 spans 15 residues. The CDR3 here is CASSQSGTGSYEQYF. In DNA form, the CDR3 reads TGCGCCAGCAGTCAATCCGGGACAGGGTCCTACGAGCAGTACTTC.

This clone came up many times. V gene TRBV5-1 combines with J gene TRBJ2-5, with D possibly being TRBD1 (5 bases). This CDR3 contains 13 residues. V was cut by 0 bases and J by 4 bases, with 7 bases left in between. Germline V lookup: CDR1 SGHRS, CDR2 YFSETQ. The DNA of the CDR3 is TGCGCCAGCAGCTTGGGCCAGGGAGAGACCCAGTACTTC. It yields the protein CASSLGQGETQYF.

V and J are TRBV2 and TRBJ2-7, with 7 bases identical to TRBD1. Germline V gene data show CDR1 as SNHLY and CDR2 as FYNNEI. With 6 bases clipped from V and 2 bases from J, the junction kept 4 bases outside the gene matches. This CDR3 spans 13 amino acids. The CDR3 DNA sequence: TGTGCCAGCAGCTGGACAGGCACCTACGAGCAGTACTTC. This translates into CASSWTGTYEQYF. The entire variable domain, with the rest obtained from reference TRBV2 and TRBJ2-7, is as follows: EPEVTQTPSHQVTQMGQEVILRCVPISNHLYFYWYRQILGQKVEFLVSFYNNEISEKSEIFDDQFSVERPDGSNFTLKIRSTKLEDSAMYFCASSWTGTYEQYFGPGTRLTVT.

The chain carries TRBV29-1 and TRBJ1-2; no firm D call. V lost 3 bases, J lost 8 bases, and 16 bases lay in between. The CDR3 is made up of 13 amino acids. In germline, CDR1 is SQVTM, CDR2 ANQGSEA. CDR3 sequence reads: CSVDLSLSRGYTF. In DNA form, the CDR3 reads TGCAGCGTTGACCTGTCACTTTCTCGGGGCTACACCTTC. The full variable domain, completed using reference TRBV29-1 and TRBJ1-2, is SAVISQKPSRDICQRGTSLTIQCQVDSQVTMMFWYRQQPGQSLTLIATANQGSEATYESGFVIDKFPISRPNLTFSTLTVSNMSPEDSSIYLCSVDLSLSRGYTFGSGTRLTVV.

The genes are TRBV14 and TRBJ2-5; TRBD2 is a possible D gene (5 bases). Trimming removed 0 bases from V and 5 bases from J, with 10 bases in between. The CDR3 totals 14 residues. Germline-derived CDR1 and CDR2 are SGHDN and FVKESK. The CDR3 sequence is CASSQEEGLETQYF. CDR3 coding DNA: TGTGCCAGCAGCCAAGAAGAGGGCTTGGAGACCCAGTACTTC. The full variable domain, rest sourced from reference TRBV14 and TRBJ2-5, is EAGVTQFPSHSVIEKGQTVTLRCDPISGHDNLYWYRRVMGKEIKFLLHFVKESKQDESGMPNNRFLAERTGGTYSTLKVQPAELEDSGVYFCASSQEEGLETQYFGPGTRLLVL.

V and J are TRBV19 and TRBJ2-3, with a weak D call TRBD2 (6 bases). Germline CDR1 is LNHDA and CDR2 is SQIVND (reference sequence). V gave up 4 bases and J gave up 2 bases, with 10 bases separating them. This CDR3 has 14 residues. The CDR3 DNA follows: TGTGCCAGTAGTACCCGACTAGACACAGATACGCAGTATTTT. This translates into CASSTRLDTDTQYF.

The CDR3, as DNA: TGTGCCAGCAGCGCTCCGGGACTAGTCCTCAATGAGCAGTTCTTC. Its translation: CASSAPGLVLNEQFF. The chain uses TRBV7-2 and TRBJ2-1; 8 positions match TRBD2. CDR3 length: 15 amino acids. The germline V gene has CDR1 SGHTA and CDR2 FQGNSA. Unmatched junction bases numbered 9, after V lost 5 bases and J lost 6 bases. The whole variable domain, filled in from reference TRBV7-2 and TRBJ2-1, reads GAGVSQSPSNKVTEKGKDVELRCDPISGHTALYWYRQSLGQGLEFLIYFQGNSAPDKSGLPSDRFSAERTGGSVSTLTIQRTQQEDSAVYLCASSAPGLVLNEQFFGPGTRLTVL.

The chain uses TRBV6-5 and TRBJ1-2; TRBD1 agrees at 10 bases. Trimming cost V 2 bases and J 6 bases; bases outside gene matches: 9. CDR1 and CDR2 (germline): MNHEY, SVGAGI. The CDR3 is 16 residues long. The CDR3 DNA follows: TGTGCCAGCAGTTACGCTTGGGACAGGGGAAGTAATGGCTACACCTTC. It translates to CASSYAWDRGSNGYTF.

The V gene is TRBV5-1, the J gene TRBJ2-3; TRBD2 matches 11 bases. The CDR3 totals 16 residues. The V segment lost 5 bases and the J segment 4 bases; nucleotides outside the gene matches: 9. The V gene's germline CDR1 is SGHRS and CDR2 YFSETQ. CDR3 nucleotides: TGCGCCAGCAGATTTATAGCGGGAGGGCCGGCAGATACGCAGTATTTT. Protein sequence: CASRFIAGGPADTQYF.

CDR3 DNA: TGTGCCAGCAGTCGGGGACAGGGACCTATGAACACTGAAGCTTTCTTT. It yields the protein CASSRGQGPMNTEAFF. The chain combines TRBV4-2 with TRBJ1-1; 9 positions match TRBD1. V trimming: 6 bases; J trimming: 0 bases; junction bases outside the gene matches: 8. The CDR3 spans 16 residues. Germline lookup yields CDR1 LGHNA and CDR2 YNFKEQ.